Each of the 9 T cell receptor beta chains below was sequenced from the same sample in a study of T cell repertoires in cytomegalovirus infection. TCRdb processed the reads anew with MiXCR; each CDR3 protein has one entry. Among some 800,000 distinct CDR3 sequences listed, about 33% were seen once. Their antigen targets remain unknown. The sequences come from cultured CD8+ T cells from PBMCs, collected from culture after CMV antigen stimulation. The receptors here all came from a human donor in good health (CMV status not recorded). Some clones in this sample may be carry-over from other donors' samples.

The chain combines TRBV11-2 with TRBJ2-2; TRBD2 aligns across 8 bases. The trim removed 4 bases at V and 1 base at J, leaving 5 bases unmatched. This CDR3 has 16 residues. Per germline, CDR1 SGHAT and CDR2 FQNNGV. This CDR3 is CASSSPGLGNTGELFF. The DNA for the CDR3 is TGTGCCAGCAGCTCGCCGGGACTAGGGAACACCGGGGAGCTGTTTTTT.

This clonotype was picked up a small number of times. This chain connects TRBV12-3 or TRBV12-4 to TRBJ1-2; 7 positions match TRBD1. This CDR3 spans 15 amino acids. Trimming at V came to 6 bases and at J to 3 bases, leaving 10 bases not matched to a gene. CDR3 nucleotide sequence: TGTGCCAGCAGGGGTGAGGGGGCGCGCCACTATGGCTACACCTTC. Translation: CASRGEGARHYGYTF.

The genes are TRBV6-4 and TRBJ1-1; 7 bases match TRBD1. The CDR3 length is 17 residues. Trimming cost V 3 bases and J 5 bases; bases outside gene matches: 15. CDR1 MRHNA and CDR2 SNTAGT come from the germline V gene. This CDR3 is CASSEHVQRQGGTEAFF. The DNA for the CDR3 is TGTGCCAGCAGTGAACATGTCCAAAGACAGGGCGGGACTGAAGCTTTCTTT.

The chain is built from TRBV24-1 and TRBJ1-5, with TRBD1 matching 7 bases. This CDR3 is built from 13 residues. With V trimmed by 5 bases and J by 5 bases, 2 bases remained unmatched. From germline, CDR1 is KGHDR and CDR2 SFDVKD. The CDR3 reads CATSAGGHQPQHF. The CDR3 nucleotides read TGTGCCACCAGTGCAGGGGGACATCAGCCCCAGCATTTT.

This clonotype was recorded many times. J is TRBJ2-7 and V is TRBV7-9; TRBD1 agrees at 7 bases. J gave up 4 bases and V 4 bases, and 1 base lay outside the gene matches. Germline-derived CDR1 and CDR2 are SEHNR and FQNEAQ (reference sequence). This CDR3 contains 12 residues. In nucleotides, the CDR3 is TGTGCCAGCAGCTCGGACAGGTACGAGCAGTACTTC. Translated: CASSSDRYEQYF.

V is TRBV12-3 or TRBV12-4 and J is TRBJ2-1; 9 bases agree with TRBD2. V lost 5 bases and J lost 4; bases outside the gene matches: 6. The CDR3 totals 15 residues. The CDR3 DNA follows: TGTGCCAGCAGTCCCCCTAGCGGGGTATACAATGAGCAGTTCTTC. Amino acid sequence: CASSPPSGVYNEQFF.

This clonotype was counted only a few times. V usage is TRBV7-6 and J usage is TRBJ2-2; D not certain. The CDR3 extends over 14 amino acids. Deletions cut 1 base from V and 3 bases from J, with 6 bases between. Germline values: CDR1 SGHVS, CDR2 FNYEAQ. CDR3 region: CASSLDRYTGELFF. CDR3 bases: TGTGCCAGCAGCTTAGACCGGTACACCGGGGAGCTGTTTTTT. The whole variable domain, remainder taken from reference TRBV7-6 and TRBJ2-2, is GAGVSQSPRYKVTKRGQDVALRCDPISGHVSLYWYRQALGQGPEFLTYFNYEAQQDKSGLPNDRFSAERPEGSISTLTIQRTEQRDSAMYRCASSLDRYTGELFFGEGSRLTVL.

This chain connects TRBV12-5 to TRBJ2-2; TRBD1 matches at 11 bases. The CDR3 is 15 residues long. V lost 6 bases to trimming and J lost 4 bases; unmatched junction nucleotides: 4. Germline V lookup: CDR1 LGHNT, CDR2 FRNRAP. The CDR3 loop is CASGPGQGATGELFF. The CDR3 DNA reads as TGTGCTAGTGGACCCGGACAGGGGGCCACCGGGGAGCTGTTTTTT.

This clonotype was seen a few times. The chain links TRBV5-4 to TRBJ2-7; 10 bases are shared with TRBD1. Trimming took 3 bases from V and 5 from J; bases not matched to a gene: 8. This CDR3 has 15 amino acids. Germline V gene data show CDR1 as SGHNT and CDR2 as YYREEE (reference sequence). CDR3 sequence: CASSSPGQGSHEQYF. Here the CDR3 DNA reads TGTGCCAGCAGCTCACCGGGACAGGGGTCCCACGAGCAGTACTTC. The whole variable domain, remainder taken from reference TRBV5-4 and TRBJ2-7, is ETGVTQSPTHLIKTRGQQVTLRCSSQSGHNTVSWYQQALGQGPQFIFQYYREEENGRGNFPPRFSGLQFPNYSSELNVNALELDDSALYLCASSSPGQGSHEQYFGPGTRLTVT.